The clone carrying this T cell receptor (beta chain) was counted only a few times. The target antigen is unknown. The CDR3 is made up of 15 amino acids. Trimming cost V 1 base and J 0 bases; bases outside gene matches: 0. The germline gives CDR1 SGHDN, CDR2 FVKESK. Time point denoted: peripheral blood 6 weeks after treatment start. Samples were collected from each patient before treatment and during treatment. Each patient gave between 1 and 8 of them in total. Produced via immunoSEQ multiplex PCR; TCRdb's table is partial and in-frame only. The data hold around 110,000 clones, with roughly 91% observed a single time. These data are taken from a study of PD-L1 blockade in urothelial cancer. The study's findings and limits: Stronger expansion of tumor-associated clones in blood at 3 weeks distinguished durable-benefit patients.

The chain links TRBV14 to TRBJ1-1, with TRBD1 identical over 9 bases. The sequencing used PBMCs, collected around atezolizumab (anti-PD-L1) treatment. This receptor was obtained from a man in his sixties with urothelial cancer. Here the CDR3 DNA reads TGTGCCAGCAGCCAAGGGGACAGGGTGAACACTGAAGCTTTCTTT. It specifies CASSQGDRVNTEAFF. The full variable domain, its missing parts supplied by reference TRBV14 and TRBJ1-1, is EAGVTQFPSHSVIEKGQTVTLRCDPISGHDNLYWYRRVMGKEIKFLLHFVKESKQDESGMPNNRFLAERTGGTYSTLKVQPAELEDSGVYFCASSQGDRVNTEAFFGQGTRLTVV.